This T cell receptor (beta chain) was recovered during a study of cytomegalovirus exposure and HLA in healthy donors. Study-level results: Accurate prediction of most subjects' HLA-A and HLA-B alleles from TCR beta sequences was reported. HLA allele associations emerged for around 16,000 TCR beta sequences in a later analysis, at 0.05 false discovery rate.

This clone was detected a few times. Antigen unknown. The PCR employed 60 Vbeta primers together with 13 Jbeta primers. Some clones are missing from TCRdb's copy, which holds only in-frame ones; the method was immunoSEQ multiplex PCR. The top ten hold more than 5.5% of the sample, which has around 190,000 clones, around three quarters seen once. Unmatched junction bases numbered 2, after V lost 3 bases and J lost 9 bases. Per germline, CDR1 SGHRS and CDR2 YFSETQ. The length of the CDR3 is 13 residues. The chain has TRBV5-1 and TRBJ2-1; 11 positions match TRBD2. The sequencing input was PBMCs. The origin of this receptor is a man in his forties in good health and CMV-seronegative. CDR3 in amino acids: CASSYGTSGEQFF. In nucleotides, the CDR3 is TGCGCCAGCAGCTACGGGACTAGCGGTGAGCAGTTCTTC.